This T cell receptor (beta chain) was identified during a study of human T cells and chemical hapten exposure. General study findings and limits: Expanded TCRs produced significantly more large CDR3 similarity clusters than controls did.

Regarding time point: patch test 3, about 24 weeks after DPC sensitization. Treatment defined: therapeutic diphenylcyclopropenone sensitization with weekly scalp DPC. As for this clonotype: The antigen remains unidentified.

Unique molecular identifiers were attached to individual cDNA molecules during library preparation. TCRdb used MiXCR to reprocess the RACE reads, holding one entry per CDR3 protein. This table has about 120,000 distinct CDR3 sequences, 11% appearing once. Losses at the gene ends were 7 bases for V and 3 bases for J; bases not matched to a gene: 10. The V gene's germline CDR1 is MNHNS and CDR2 SASEGT. This CDR3 is 16 amino acids long. This TCR was sampled from a woman aged 50 to 60 with alopecia areata. Some clones in this sample may be carry-over from other donors' samples. The chain employs TRBV6-1 and TRBJ1-5; TRBD1 matches at 9 bases. The sample was whole blood, taken in connection with sensitization to the hapten diphenylcyclopropenone (DPC). Written as DNA, the CDR3 is TGTGCCAGCAACCCCGGGACAGGGTTCCCCAATCAGCCCCAGCATTTT. Its translation: CASNPGTGFPNQPQHF.